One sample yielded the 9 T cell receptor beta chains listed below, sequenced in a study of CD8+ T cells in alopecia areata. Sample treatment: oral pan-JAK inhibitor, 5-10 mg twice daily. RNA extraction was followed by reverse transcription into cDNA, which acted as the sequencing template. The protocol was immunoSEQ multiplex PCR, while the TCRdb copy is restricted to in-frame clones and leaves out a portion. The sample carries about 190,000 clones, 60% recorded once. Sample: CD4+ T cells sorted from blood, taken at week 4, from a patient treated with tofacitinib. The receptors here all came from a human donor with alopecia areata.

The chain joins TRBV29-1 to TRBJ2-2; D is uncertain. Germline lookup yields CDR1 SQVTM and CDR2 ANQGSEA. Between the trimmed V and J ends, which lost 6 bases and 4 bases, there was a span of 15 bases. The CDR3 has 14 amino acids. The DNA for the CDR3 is TGCAGCGTGGTCAGCACGAAGGGCACCGGGGAGCTGTTTTTT. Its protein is CSVVSTKGTGELFF.

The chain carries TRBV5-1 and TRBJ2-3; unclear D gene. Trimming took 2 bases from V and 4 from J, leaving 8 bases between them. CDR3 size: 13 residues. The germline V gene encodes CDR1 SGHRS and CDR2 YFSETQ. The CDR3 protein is CASSFRRPDTQYF. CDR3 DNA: TGCGCCAGCAGCTTTAGGCGCCCAGATACGCAGTATTTT.

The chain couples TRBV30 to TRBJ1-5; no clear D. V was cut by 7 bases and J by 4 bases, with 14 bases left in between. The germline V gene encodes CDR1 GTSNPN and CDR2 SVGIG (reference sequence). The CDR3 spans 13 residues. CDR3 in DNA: TGTGCCTCAGAGACTCTCCCAAATCAGCCCCAGCATTTT. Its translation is CASETLPNQPQHF.

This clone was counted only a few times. The DNA for the CDR3 is TGCAGCGTAGGCTCTTTCTCCTACGAGCAGTACTTC. It yields the protein CSVGSFSYEQYF. The chain combines TRBV29-1 with TRBJ2-7, with D unclear. Germline V lookup: CDR1 SQVTM, CDR2 ANQGSEA. The CDR3 totals 12 residues. Trimming cost V 6 bases and J 0 bases, with 9 bases left between them.

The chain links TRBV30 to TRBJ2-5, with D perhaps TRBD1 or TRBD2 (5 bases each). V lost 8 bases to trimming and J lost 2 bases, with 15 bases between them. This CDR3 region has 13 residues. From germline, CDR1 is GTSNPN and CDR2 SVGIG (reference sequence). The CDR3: CAVLGARQETQYF. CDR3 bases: TGTGCCGTCCTCGGGGCACGACAAGAGACCCAGTACTTC.

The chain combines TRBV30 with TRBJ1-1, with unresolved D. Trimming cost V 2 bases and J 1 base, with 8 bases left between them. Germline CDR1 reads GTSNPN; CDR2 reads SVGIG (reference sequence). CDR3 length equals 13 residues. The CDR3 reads CAWSLLENTEAFF. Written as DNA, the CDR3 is TGTGCCTGGAGTTTATTGGAGAACACTGAAGCTTTCTTT.

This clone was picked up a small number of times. This chain's CDR3 is CASTNLEGLEQYF. CDR3 coding DNA: TGTGCCAGCACCAACCTCGAGGGCCTCGAGCAGTACTTC. The chain employs TRBV28 and TRBJ2-7, with D possibly being TRBD2 (5 bases). V was clipped by 7 bases and J by 6 bases, with 16 bases between them. Germline CDR1 is MDHEN and CDR2 is SYDVKM. The CDR3 is 13 amino acids.

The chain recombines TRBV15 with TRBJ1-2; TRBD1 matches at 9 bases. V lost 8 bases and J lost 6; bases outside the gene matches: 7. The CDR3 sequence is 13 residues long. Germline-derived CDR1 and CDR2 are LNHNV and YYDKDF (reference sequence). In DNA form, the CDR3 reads TGTGCCACCTCCCCCGGGACAGGGCATGGCTACACCTTC. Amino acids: CATSPGTGHGYTF.

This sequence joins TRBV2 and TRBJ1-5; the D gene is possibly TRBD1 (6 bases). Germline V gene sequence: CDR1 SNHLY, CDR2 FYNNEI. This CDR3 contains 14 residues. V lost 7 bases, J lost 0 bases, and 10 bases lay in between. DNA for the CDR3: TGTGCCAGCACTGGGACATATAGCAATCAGCCCCAGCATTTT. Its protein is CASTGTYSNQPQHF.